This TCR beta chain was identified in a study of blood T cell repertoires in COVID-19. Here immunoSEQ multiplex PCR was the method, and the copy in TCRdb shows in-frame clones only, minus some. The sample holds 210,000 or so clones, roughly 80% seen once. Turning to this clone: The sample contains more than one DNA sequence encoding this CDR3.

The CDR3 loop spans 13 amino acids. Trimming shortened V by 1 base and J by 5 bases, and 5 bases separated the two germline ends. This chain joins TRBV12-3 or TRBV12-4 and TRBJ2-2, with a tentative D call TRBD2 (5 bases). The receptor was isolated from a human donor in a cohort sampled during active COVID-19. Input material: peripheral blood. The CDR3 DNA sequence: TGTGCCAGCAGTTTAGGAGGGACCGGGGAGCTGTTTTTT. It yields the protein CASSLGGTGELFF.